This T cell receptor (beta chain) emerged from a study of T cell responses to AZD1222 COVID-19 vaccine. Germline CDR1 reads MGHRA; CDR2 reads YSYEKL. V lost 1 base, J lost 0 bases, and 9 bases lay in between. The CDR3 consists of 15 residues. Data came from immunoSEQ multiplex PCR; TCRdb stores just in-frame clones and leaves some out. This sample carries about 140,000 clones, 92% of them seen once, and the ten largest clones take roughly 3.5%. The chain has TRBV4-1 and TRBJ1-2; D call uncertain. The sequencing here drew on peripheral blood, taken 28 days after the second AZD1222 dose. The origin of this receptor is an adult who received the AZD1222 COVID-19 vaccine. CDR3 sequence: CASSQVSEANYGYTF. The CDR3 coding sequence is TGCGCCAGCAGCCAAGTAAGTGAAGCTAACTATGGCTACACCTTC.